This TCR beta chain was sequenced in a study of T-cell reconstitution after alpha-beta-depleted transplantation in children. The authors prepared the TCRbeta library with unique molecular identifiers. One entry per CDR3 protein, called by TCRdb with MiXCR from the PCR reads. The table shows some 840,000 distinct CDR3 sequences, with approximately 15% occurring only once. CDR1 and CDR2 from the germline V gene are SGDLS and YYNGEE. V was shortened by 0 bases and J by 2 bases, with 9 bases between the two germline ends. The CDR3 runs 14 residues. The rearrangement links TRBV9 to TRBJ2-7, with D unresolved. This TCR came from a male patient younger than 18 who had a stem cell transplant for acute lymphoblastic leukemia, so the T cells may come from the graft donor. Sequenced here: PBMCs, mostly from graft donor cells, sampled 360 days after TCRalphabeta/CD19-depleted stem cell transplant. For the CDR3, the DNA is TGTGCCAGCAGCGTAGGGACGATTCCCTACGAGCAGTACTTC. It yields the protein CASSVGTIPYEQYF.